The clone carrying this T cell receptor (beta chain) qualifies as medium-sized (0.01 to 0.1%). This sample is part of a study of T cell changes during pregnancy in multiple sclerosis. Profiling relied on immunoSEQ multiplex PCR, and the TCRdb table lists in-frame clones only, not all of them. This sample has about 36,000 clones, with 75% to 90% found just once. This TCR was sampled from a female donor with multiple sclerosis, enrolled in a pregnancy study. This sample comprised CD8+ T cells from peripheral blood mononuclear cells, obtained in the third trimester of pregnancy.

CDR3 loop: CASSKQQGTYEQYF. In nucleotides, the CDR3 is TGTGCCAGCAGCAAGCAACAGGGCACCTACGAGCAGTACTTC. This chain joins TRBV13 and TRBJ2-7, with D perhaps TRBD1 (6 bases). CDR1 is PRHDT, CDR2 FYEKMQ, per germline (reference sequence). V lost 5 bases, J lost 2 bases, and 13 bases lay in between. The CDR3 runs to 14 residues.